This entry lists 8 T cell receptor beta chains sequenced from one sample in a study of neoadjuvant nivolumab and ipilimumab in lung cancer. Sequencing was performed with immunoSEQ multiplex PCR; in TCRdb, only in-frame clones are kept and a portion is missing. The table has roughly 14,000 clones, about two thirds seen once. Sequencing was performed on peripheral blood, taken after neoadjuvant nivolumab, alone or with ipilimumab, at or shortly before surgery. The receptors come from an adult with non-small cell lung cancer.

This clone was counted a few times. The rearrangement uses TRBV10-3 and TRBJ1-1, with D unresolved. The CDR3 is made up of 11 amino acids. Germline CDR1 reads ENHRY; CDR2 reads SYGVKD. Trimming pared 2 bases from V and 5 bases from J, leaving 3 bases between. Here the CDR3 reads CAISEGTEAFF. CDR3 DNA sequence: TGTGCCATCAGTGAGGGGACTGAAGCTTTCTTT.

This chain connects TRBV5-1 to TRBJ2-5; TRBD2 is a possible D gene (6 bases). There are 15 residues in the CDR3. The germline V gene encodes CDR1 SGHRS and CDR2 YFSETQ. V was shortened by 0 bases and J by 0 bases, with 9 bases between the two germline ends. CDR3 DNA sequence: TGCGCCAGCAGCTTGGCCGCGGGGTACCAAGAGACCCAGTACTTC. It encodes CASSLAAGYQETQYF.

The V and J genes are TRBV6-5 and TRBJ2-5, with unresolved D. V was trimmed by 5 bases and J by 2 bases, leaving 9 bases between them. The CDR3 contains 13 residues. Looked up from germline, CDR1 is MNHEY and CDR2 is SVGAGI. CDR3 in DNA: TGTGCCAGCAGTCCAAACCTGCAAGAGACCCAGTACTTC. Translation: CASSPNLQETQYF.

The rearrangement uses TRBV10-3 and TRBJ2-1, with 7 bases lining up with TRBD2. Germline values: CDR1 ENHRY, CDR2 SYGVKD. J was trimmed by 0 bases and V by 6 bases; bases with no gene match: 8. This CDR3 region has 16 residues. The CDR3 nucleotides are TGTGCCATCAGGAGTACGGCGGGGGACTCCTACAATGAGCAGTTCTTC. Its translation: CAIRSTAGDSYNEQFF.

The CDR3 coding sequence is TGTGCCAGCTCACCGTACCTTAGCAATCAGCCCCAGCATTTT. Translated: CASSPYLSNQPQHF. This rearrangement joins TRBV18 to TRBJ1-5; no reliable D call. The V gene's germline CDR1 is KGHSH and CDR2 LQKENI. V was shortened by 3 bases and J by 0 bases, with 6 bases between the two germline ends. The CDR3 is made up of 14 amino acids.

This chain uses TRBV25-1 with TRBJ2-2; 9 nucleotides agree with TRBD1. CDR3 length: 15 amino acids. The V gene's germline CDR1 is MGHDK and CDR2 SYGVNS. The J segment lost 3 bases and the V segment lost 2 bases, leaving 1 base of the junction unmatched. The CDR3 region is CASSEGDRDTGELFF. The CDR3 region has the DNA TGTGCCAGCAGTGAAGGGGACAGGGACACCGGGGAGCTGTTTTTT.

This clone came up a few times. The genes are TRBV7-3 and TRBJ2-5, with TRBD1 as a possible D gene (6 bases). The germline V gene encodes CDR1 SGHTA and CDR2 FQGTGA. The CDR3 contains 14 residues. V lost 5 bases and J 5 bases, leaving 15 bases between the germline ends. The CDR3 loop reads CASSTQGSGETQYF. The CDR3 nucleotides are TGTGCCAGCAGCACACAGGGTTCAGGGGAGACCCAGTACTTC.

V and J are TRBV5-1 and TRBJ1-2; D ambiguous. CDR1 SGHRS and CDR2 YFSETQ come from the germline V gene. The CDR3 consists of 14 residues. V was pared by 0 bases and J by 1 base, with 7 bases between. CDR3 amino acids: CASSLGTVNYGYTF. DNA for the CDR3: TGCGCCAGCAGCTTGGGGACGGTTAACTATGGCTACACCTTC.